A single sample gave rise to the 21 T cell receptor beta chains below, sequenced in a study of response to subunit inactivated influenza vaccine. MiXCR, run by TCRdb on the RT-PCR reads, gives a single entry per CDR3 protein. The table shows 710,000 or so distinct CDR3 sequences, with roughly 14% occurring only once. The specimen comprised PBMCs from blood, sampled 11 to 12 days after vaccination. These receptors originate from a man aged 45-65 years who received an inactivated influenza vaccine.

The CDR3 is CATSRDRGLDYEQYF. CDR3 DNA sequence: TGTGCCACCAGCAGAGACAGGGGGCTAGACTACGAGCAGTACTTC. The chain combines TRBV15 with TRBJ2-7; 8 bases align to TRBD1. The CDR3 totals 15 residues. V was clipped by 0 bases and J by 3 bases; unmatched bases: 4. Germline CDR1 is LNHNV and CDR2 is YYDKDF (reference sequence). The whole variable domain, filled in from reference TRBV15 and TRBJ2-7, reads DAMVIQNPRYQVTQFGKPVTLSCSQTLNHNVMYWYQQKSSQAPKLLFHYYDKDFNNEADTPDNFQSRRPNTSFCFLDIRSPGLGDTAMYLCATSRDRGLDYEQYFGPGTRLTVT.

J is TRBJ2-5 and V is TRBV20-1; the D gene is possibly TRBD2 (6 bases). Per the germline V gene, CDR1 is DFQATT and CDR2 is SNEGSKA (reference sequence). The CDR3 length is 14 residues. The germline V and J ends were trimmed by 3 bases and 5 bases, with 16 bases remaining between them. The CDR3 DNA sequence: TGCAGTGCTAGTGCCGGAGGGGTTCGGGAGACCCAGTACTTC. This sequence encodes CSASAGGVRETQYF.

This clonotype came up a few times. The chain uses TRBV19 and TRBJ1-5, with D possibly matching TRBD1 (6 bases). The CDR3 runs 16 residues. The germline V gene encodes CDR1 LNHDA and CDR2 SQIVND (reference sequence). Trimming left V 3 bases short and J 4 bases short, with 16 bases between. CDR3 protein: CASSIFLDRNNQPQHF. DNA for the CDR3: TGTGCCAGTAGTATCTTTCTGGACAGAAATAATCAGCCCCAGCATTTT.

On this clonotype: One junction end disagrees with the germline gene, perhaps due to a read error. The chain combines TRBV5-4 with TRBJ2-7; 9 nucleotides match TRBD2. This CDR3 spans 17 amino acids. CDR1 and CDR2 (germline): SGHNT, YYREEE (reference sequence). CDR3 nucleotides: TGTGCCAGCAGCCGGGGAGGAGGACTAGCGACGGTCTACGAGGAGTACTTC. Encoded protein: CASSRGGGLATVYEEYF.

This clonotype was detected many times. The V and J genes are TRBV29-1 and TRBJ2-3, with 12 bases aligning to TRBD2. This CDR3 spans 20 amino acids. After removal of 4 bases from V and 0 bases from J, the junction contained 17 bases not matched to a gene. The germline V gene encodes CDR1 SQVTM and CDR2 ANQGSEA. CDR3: CSVAAGGLTSGGPSTDTQYF. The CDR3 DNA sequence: TGCAGCGTTGCGGCAGGGGGCTTGACTAGCGGGGGTCCTAGCACAGATACGCAGTATTTT.

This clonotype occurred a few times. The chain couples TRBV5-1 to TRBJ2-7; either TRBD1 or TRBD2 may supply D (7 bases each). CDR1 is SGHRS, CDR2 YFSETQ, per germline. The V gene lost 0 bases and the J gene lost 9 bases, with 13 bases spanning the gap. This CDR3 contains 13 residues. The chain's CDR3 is CASSLAQGGRQYF. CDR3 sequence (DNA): TGCGCCAGCAGCTTGGCTCAGGGGGGGAGGCAGTACTTC.

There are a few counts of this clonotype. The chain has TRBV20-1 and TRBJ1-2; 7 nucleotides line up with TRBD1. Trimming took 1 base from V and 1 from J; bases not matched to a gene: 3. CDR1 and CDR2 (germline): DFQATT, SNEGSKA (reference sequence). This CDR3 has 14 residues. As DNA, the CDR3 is TGCAGTGCTAGAGGGGACAGCGGTAACTATGGCTACACCTTC. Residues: CSARGDSGNYGYTF.

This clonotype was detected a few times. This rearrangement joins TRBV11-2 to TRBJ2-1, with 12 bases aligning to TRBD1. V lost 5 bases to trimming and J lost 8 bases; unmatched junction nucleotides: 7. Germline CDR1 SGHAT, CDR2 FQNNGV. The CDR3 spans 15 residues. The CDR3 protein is CASSTGTGGGDEQFF. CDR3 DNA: TGTGCCAGCAGCACCGGGACAGGGGGCGGGGATGAGCAGTTCTTC.

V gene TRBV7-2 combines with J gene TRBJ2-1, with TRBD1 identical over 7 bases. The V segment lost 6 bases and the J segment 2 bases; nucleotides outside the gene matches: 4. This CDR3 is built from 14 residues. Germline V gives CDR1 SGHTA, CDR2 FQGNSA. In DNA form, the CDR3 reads TGTGCCAGCAGTGACAGGGTCACCTACAATGAGCAGTTCTTC. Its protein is CASSDRVTYNEQFF. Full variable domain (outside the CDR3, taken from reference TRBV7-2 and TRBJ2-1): GAGVSQSPSNKVTEKGKDVELRCDPISGHTALYWYRQSLGQGLEFLIYFQGNSAPDKSGLPSDRFSAERTGGSVSTLTIQRTQQEDSAVYLCASSDRVTYNEQFFGPGTRLTVL.

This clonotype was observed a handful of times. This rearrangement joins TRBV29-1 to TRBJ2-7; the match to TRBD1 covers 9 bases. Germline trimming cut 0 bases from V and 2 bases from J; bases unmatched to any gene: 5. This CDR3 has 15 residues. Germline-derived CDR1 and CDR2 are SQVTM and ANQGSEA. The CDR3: CSVEDKGQGTYEQYF. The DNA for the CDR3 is TGCAGCGTTGAAGATAAGGGACAGGGTACCTACGAGCAGTACTTC.

The CDR3 nucleotides read TGTGCCAGCAGCTTAGTAGCAAGTTCAGGGGTTGGAAACACCATATATTTT. It translates to CASSLVASSGVGNTIYF. The chain employs TRBV7-2 and TRBJ1-3, with a possible D match to TRBD1 (6 bases). The CDR3 length is 17 residues. With 1 base removed from V and 3 bases from J, the gap between germline ends came to 16 bases. Germline V lookup: CDR1 SGHTA, CDR2 FQGNSA.

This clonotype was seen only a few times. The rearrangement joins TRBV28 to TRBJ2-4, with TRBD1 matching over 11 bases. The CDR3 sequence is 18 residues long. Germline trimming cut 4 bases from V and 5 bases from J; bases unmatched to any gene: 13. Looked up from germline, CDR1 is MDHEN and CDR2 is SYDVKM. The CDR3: CASSSPPGTGGGQNIQYF. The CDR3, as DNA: TGTGCCAGCAGTTCCCCCCCAGGGACAGGGGGTGGTCAAAACATTCAGTACTTC.

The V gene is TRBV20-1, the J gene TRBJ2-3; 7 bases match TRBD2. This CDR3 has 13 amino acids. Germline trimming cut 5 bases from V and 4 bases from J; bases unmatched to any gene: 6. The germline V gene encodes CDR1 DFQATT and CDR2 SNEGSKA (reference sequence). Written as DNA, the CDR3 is TGCAGTGCTGGGGGGAGGGCCTCAGATACGCAGTATTTT. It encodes CSAGGRASDTQYF.

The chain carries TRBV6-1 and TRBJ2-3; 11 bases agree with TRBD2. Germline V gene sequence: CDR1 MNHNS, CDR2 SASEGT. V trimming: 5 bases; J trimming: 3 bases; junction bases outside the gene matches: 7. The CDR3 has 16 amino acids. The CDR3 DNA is TGTGCCAGCAGTAAAGTAGCGGGGGGGCCAACAGATACGCAGTATTTT. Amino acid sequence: CASSKVAGGPTDTQYF.

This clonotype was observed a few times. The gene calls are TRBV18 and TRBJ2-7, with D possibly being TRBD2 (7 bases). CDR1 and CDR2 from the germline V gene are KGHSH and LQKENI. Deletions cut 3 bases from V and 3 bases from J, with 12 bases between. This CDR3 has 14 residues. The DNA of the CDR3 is TGTGCCAGCTCACCTTCCGGGGGGCTCTACGAGCAGTACTTC. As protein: CASSPSGGLYEQYF.

The chain's CDR3 is CASSLKGVGTGELFF. CDR3 nucleotides: TGTGCCAGCAGCTTGAAGGGGGTGGGCACCGGGGAGCTGTTTTTT. The chain is built from TRBV5-4 and TRBJ2-2; tentative D call: TRBD1 (6 bases). The ends were cut back, 1 base at V and 4 bases at J, with 11 bases in the middle. The V gene's germline CDR1 is SGHNT and CDR2 YYREEE (reference sequence). The CDR3 extends over 15 amino acids.

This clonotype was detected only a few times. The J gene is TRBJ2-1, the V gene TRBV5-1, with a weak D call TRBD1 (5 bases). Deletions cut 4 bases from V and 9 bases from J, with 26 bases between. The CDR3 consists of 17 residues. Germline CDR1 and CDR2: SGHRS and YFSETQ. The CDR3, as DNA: TGCGCCAGCAGCCTAACCCCGGACACGGTGGGGCAGGCTGAGCAGTTCTTC. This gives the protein CASSLTPDTVGQAEQFF.

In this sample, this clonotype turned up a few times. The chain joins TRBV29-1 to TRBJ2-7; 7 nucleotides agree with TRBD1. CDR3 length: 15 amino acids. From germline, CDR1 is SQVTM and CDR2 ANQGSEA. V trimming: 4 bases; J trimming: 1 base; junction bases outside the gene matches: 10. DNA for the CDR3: TGCAGCGTTGGCTTCTCTACGGACAGGTCCTACGAGCAGTACTTC. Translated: CSVGFSTDRSYEQYF.

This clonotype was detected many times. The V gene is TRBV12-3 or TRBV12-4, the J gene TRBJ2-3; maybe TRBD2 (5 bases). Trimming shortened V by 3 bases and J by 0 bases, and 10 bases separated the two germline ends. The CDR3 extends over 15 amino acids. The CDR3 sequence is CASSFGETSTDTQYF. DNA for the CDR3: TGTGCCAGCAGTTTCGGGGAGACCAGCACAGATACGCAGTATTTT.

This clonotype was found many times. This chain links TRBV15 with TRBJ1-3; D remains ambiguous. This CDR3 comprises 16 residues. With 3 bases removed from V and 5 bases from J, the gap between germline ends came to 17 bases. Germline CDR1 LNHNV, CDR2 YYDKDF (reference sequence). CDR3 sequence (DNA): TGTGCCACCAGCAGGGAGCGGAGGGTTTTGAGAAACACCATATATTTT. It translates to CATSRERRVLRNTIYF.

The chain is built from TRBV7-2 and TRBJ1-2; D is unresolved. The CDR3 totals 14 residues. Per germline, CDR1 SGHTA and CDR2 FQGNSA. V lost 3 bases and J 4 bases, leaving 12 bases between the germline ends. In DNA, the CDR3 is TGTGCCAGCAGCTTGGCGCCAGGCGCCTATGGCTACACCTTC. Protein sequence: CASSLAPGAYGYTF.